This entry features one TCR beta chain sequence. The record originates from a study of blood T cell repertoires in COVID-19. Study at large: Spain, Italy and the United States supplied samples that represented acute and convalescent COVID-19.

Donors in Cohort 3 counted as recovered after two negative PCRs, clearance, or symptom resolution. Germline CDR1 and CDR2: GTSNPN and SVGIG (reference sequence). With V trimmed by 8 bases and J by 4 bases, 9 bases remained unmatched. This CDR3 has 16 amino acids. The protocol was immunoSEQ multiplex PCR, while the TCRdb copy is restricted to in-frame clones and leaves out a portion. There are 150,000 to 200,000 clones in the sample; 86% occur only once, and roughly 8.7% lies in the top ten. The receptor's source is a woman in her 30s who had recovered from COVID-19. Sample: PBMCs or T cells enriched from blood (not recorded which). This sequence joins TRBV30 and TRBJ2-6; 12 bases align to TRBD1. CDR3 sequence (DNA): TGTGCCCGGTCCGGGACAGGGGGCGCCGGGGCCAACGTCCTGACTTTC. Protein product: CARSGTGGAGANVLTF.